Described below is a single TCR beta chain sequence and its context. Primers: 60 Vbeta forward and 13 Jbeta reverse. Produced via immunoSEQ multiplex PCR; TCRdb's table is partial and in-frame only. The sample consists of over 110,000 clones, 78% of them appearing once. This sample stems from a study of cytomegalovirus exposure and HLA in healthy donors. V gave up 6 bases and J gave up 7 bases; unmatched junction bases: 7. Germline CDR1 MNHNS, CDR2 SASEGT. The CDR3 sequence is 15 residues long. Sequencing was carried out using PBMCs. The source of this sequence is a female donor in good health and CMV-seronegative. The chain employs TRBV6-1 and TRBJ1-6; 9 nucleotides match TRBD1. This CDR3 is CASRSGTGMNSPLHF. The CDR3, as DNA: TGTGCCAGCAGATCCGGGACAGGGATGAATTCACCCCTCCACTTT.